This TCR beta chain was captured by sequencing in a study of early T cells in non-severe SARS-CoV-2 infection (TCRdb year 2021). Background for the entire study: Because TCR sequencing relied on bulk RNA taken from unsorted whole blood, pairing of alpha and beta chains was not possible. Broad study findings and their caveats: Matching against VDJdb was skewed toward anti-spike CD8 responses, likely underestimated virus-specific expansions, and missed private and CD4 specificities.

Including cysteine and phenylalanine, the CDR3 has 12 amino acids. Here the CDR3 DNA is all that survives: 36 bases in frame from base 1. The germline ends are 7 bases apart after V is trimmed by 8 bases and J by 2 bases. The germline V gene sets CDR1 to SGHVS and CDR2 to FNYEAQ. This clonotype was recorded many times. Its antigen target is currently unknown. No quality values exist for individual bases; no much larger clone is one base distant. Receptor amplification or capture employed 5' RACE. Sequencing took place on a NextSeq 500. The TCR library protocol attached unique molecular identifiers to individual cDNA molecules to correct for sequencing error and PCR bias. Both TCR alpha and beta chains were sequenced, and tight co-correlation was observed between alpha and beta sequence abundances in each sample. For the original study's pipeline: Decombinator V4 was used to perform V gene, J gene and CDR3 annotation of TCR sequences. Expanded TCRs were defined as changing significantly between any two time points under a Poisson model with p below 0.0001. TCR abundances were normalised to the total number of TCRs sequenced in each sample and reported as counts per million. TRAV1-2 paired with TRAJ12, TRAJ20 or TRAJ33 defined MAIT TCRs, while TRAV10 paired with TRAJ18 defined iNKT TCRs. VDJdb, accessed 1 November 2021, was searched for CMV, EBV and SARS-CoV-2 annotated TCRs, excluding TCRs annotated for multiple antigens. TCRdb passed the public sequencing reads through fastp at Q25 and MiXCR, retaining productive beta sequences. Every CDR3 protein is listed once, alongside the most common genes and DNA of its rows. The V and J calls, along with clone size, are taken from TCRdb and not from the paper's own processing. The sample profile shows tens of thousands of distinct CDR3 sequences; around 15% of them were found once. 3% of the sample is held by the ten biggest clonotypes.

A case-control design nested within a healthcare worker cohort in London, UK, was used, with weekly nasopharyngeal swab PCR tests and blood sampling performed. Between 23 and 31 March 2020, the week of the UK lockdown, healthcare workers were enrolled and then followed up weekly for as long as 16 weeks. The specimen was whole blood. The sequence joins TRBV7-6 to TRBJ2-1, with no reliable assignment of the D segment. This TCR derives from an adult who was a healthcare worker with PCR-confirmed SARS-CoV-2 infection or an uninfected control (not recorded which). The DNA reads TGTGCCAGCGCAGGAACCTACAATGAGCAGTTCTTC. This sequence encodes CASAGTYNEQFF. The full variable domain, with segments outside the CDR3 supplied by the reference TRBV7-6 and TRBJ2-1 proteins, appears as GAGVSQSPRYKVTKRGQDVALRCDPISGHVSLYWYRQALGQGPEFLTYFNYEAQQDKSGLPNDRFSAERPEGSISTLTIQRTEQRDSAMYRCASAGTYNEQFFGPGTRLTVL.